This TCR beta chain was documented in a study of blood T cell repertoires in COVID-19. Across the study: The analysed material was cDNA or gDNA that came from T cells, B-cell-depleted T cells, or PBMCs.

The CDR3 totals 16 residues. V lost 4 bases and J lost 2, with 14 bases in between. Germline lookup yields CDR1 MNHEY and CDR2 SVGAGI. Method: immunoSEQ multiplex PCR; TCRdb's copy keeps in-frame clones and lacks some. Among over 50,000 clones, 90% were seen once, and the ten largest hold about an eighth. The chain carries TRBV6-5 and TRBJ2-2, with a possible D match to TRBD2 (7 bases). The sequenced sample consisted of peripheral blood. The origin of this receptor is a human donor with active COVID-19. The donor label of this sample is uncertain. In DNA, the CDR3 is TGTGCCAGCAGTTTGCGGGGGCAGATTAACACCGGGGAGCTGTTTTTT. This sequence encodes CASSLRGQINTGELFF.